Below are 8 T cell receptor beta chains sequenced from a single sample in a study of T cells expressing NK-cell markers. TCRdb reprocessed the 5' RACE reads; each CDR3 protein has one entry and no DNA is given. The sample's table shows about 370,000 distinct CDR3 sequences. The material sequenced was blood T cells: a sorted CD56 or NKG2C T cell subset, CD4+ or CD8+ T cells, or bulk PBMC T cells (not recorded which). These receptors originate from a woman in her fifties or sixties in good health.

The chain employs TRBV5-1 and TRBJ2-7; TCRdb names TRBD1, which stays unverified in the absence of DNA. The CDR3 loop spans 14 amino acids. CDR1 SGHRS and CDR2 YFSETQ come from the germline V gene. This CDR3 reads CASSLTGQGYEQYF.

This sequence joins TRBV24-1 and TRBJ2-3; the TCRdb call, TRBD2, lacks DNA for checking. CDR1 KGHDR and CDR2 SFDVKD come from the germline V gene. This CDR3 has 17 amino acids. The CDR3 sequence is CATSDGPGLLSTDTQYF.

The chain couples TRBV4-1 to TRBJ2-4; checking the TCRdb D call of TRBD1 is not possible without DNA. CDR3 length equals 18 residues. Germline CDR1 and CDR2: MGHRA and YSYEKL. The CDR3 here is CASSQITAQRLAKNIQYF.

The chain employs TRBV24-1 and TRBJ2-1; TCRdb's assignment of TRBD1 cannot be checked, as there is no DNA. The CDR3 runs 16 residues. The germline CDR1 and CDR2 sequences are KGHDR and SFDVKD. The chain's CDR3 is CATSDVTGTGFYEQFF.

The chain carries TRBV15 and TRBJ2-4; the TCRdb call, TRBD2, lacks DNA for checking. Per the germline V gene, CDR1 is LNHNV and CDR2 is YYDKDF (reference sequence). This CDR3 is 15 amino acids long. CDR3 in amino acids: CATSRAGTAKNIQYF.

This chain connects TRBV15 to TRBJ2-3. Looked up from germline, CDR1 is LNHNV and CDR2 is YYDKDF (reference sequence). The CDR3 is 13 residues long. The CDR3 spells CATRSIVADTQYF.

The V gene is TRBV4-1, the J gene TRBJ2-1; TCRdb proposes TRBD1, but this gene call is untestable without DNA. Germline CDR1 MGHRA, CDR2 YSYEKL. The CDR3 consists of 18 residues. The CDR3 region is CASSQVAGTTRSYNEQFF.

V is TRBV12-3 or TRBV12-4 and J is TRBJ2-1. The CDR3 totals 12 residues. The CDR3 loop is CASSLVWDEQFF.